The sequence of this T cell receptor (beta chain) was determined in a study of blood T cells in healthy people across ages. Germline V gives CDR1 ENHRY, CDR2 SYGVKD. Trimming took 0 bases from V and 5 from J, leaving 7 bases between them. The CDR3 contains 14 residues. A J-beta primer mix and a sample-barcoded 5' primer were used in a second PCR of about 7 to 11 cycles. TCRdb passed the 5' RACE reads through MiXCR, listing each CDR3 protein once. The data contain approximately 810,000 distinct CDR3 sequences, 35% to 40% of them singletons. The receptor's source is a man aged 18 to 29 in good health. V usage is TRBV10-3 and J usage is TRBJ2-2; D not resolved. Source material: blood. CDR3 bases: TGTGCCATCAGTGAGTCGAAGAAAACCGGGGAGCTGTTTTTT. This encodes CAISESKKTGELFF.